Detailed here is one T cell receptor (beta chain). The data are from a study of blood T cell repertoires in COVID-19. V lost 1 base and J 5 bases, leaving 15 bases between the germline ends. Germline V CDR1 and CDR2: SEHNR, FQNEAQ (reference sequence). The CDR3 length is 16 residues. The protocol was immunoSEQ multiplex PCR, while the TCRdb copy is restricted to in-frame clones and leaves out a portion. In the table there are more than 150,000 clones, roughly 90% of which are singletons. V usage is TRBV7-9 and J usage is TRBJ2-1; D perhaps matches TRBD2 (6 bases). Sequenced material: peripheral blood. This clonotype was sampled from a woman aged 65 to 85 with acute or convalescent COVID-19. This chain's CDR3 is CASSLGGGRTNNEQFF. The CDR3 DNA reads TGTGCCAGCAGCTTAGGCGGCGGGCGGACTAACAATGAGCAGTTCTTC.